Presented here are 31 T cell receptor beta chains from one specimen sequenced in a study of CD8 T cells in Susac syndrome. Random hexamers were used to reverse transcribe roughly 0.45 to 1 ug of RNA. Each CDR3 protein gets one entry after TCRdb re-called the immunoSEQ multiplex PCR reads with MiXCR. This sample yields 200,000 to 250,000 distinct CDR3 sequences, of which roughly 96% are seen a single time; less than 0.095% belongs to the top ten. The sequenced material came from CD4+ T cells from PBMCs. These TCRs come from a human donor with multiple sclerosis.

The chain employs TRBV12-3 or TRBV12-4 and TRBJ2-3, with D unclear. V was trimmed by 6 bases and J by 0 bases, leaving 7 bases between them. The CDR3 runs to 13 residues. This CDR3 is CASRKASTDTQYF. CDR3 coding DNA: TGTGCCAGCAGGAAGGCAAGCACAGATACGCAGTATTTT.

The chain is built from TRBV3-1 and TRBJ2-7; no firm D call. With 7 bases removed from V and 5 bases from J, the gap between germline ends came to 9 bases. Germline V lookup: CDR1 LGHDT, CDR2 YNNKEL (reference sequence). The CDR3 totals 11 residues. CDR3 in DNA: TGTGCCAGCAAAGTAGGCCACGAGCAGTACTTC. Amino acid sequence: CASKVGHEQYF.

This clonotype is a singleton in its sample. The V and J genes are TRBV6-5 and TRBJ2-4, with D perhaps assigned TRBD1 or TRBD2 (6 bases each). This CDR3 comprises 17 residues. The germline CDR1 and CDR2 sequences are MNHEY and SVGAGI. Trimming took 0 bases from V and 0 from J, leaving 12 bases between them. CDR3 residues: CASSYSMGGVAKNIQYF. CDR3 coding DNA: TGTGCCAGCAGTTACTCGATGGGGGGCGTAGCCAAAAACATTCAGTACTTC.

This clonotype was seen just once. The rearrangement joins TRBV20-1 to TRBJ2-1; no definite D call. V was pared by 6 bases and J by 8 bases, with 11 bases between. Germline V gives CDR1 DFQATT, CDR2 SNEGSKA (reference sequence). The CDR3 has 11 residues. CDR3 DNA: TGCAGTGCCGAAGAAAGGGATGAGCAGTTCTTC. This sequence encodes CSAEERDEQFF.

The CDR3 loop is CASSEPGGQGYGYTF. CDR3 nucleotides: TGTGCCAGCAGTGAACCAGGGGGACAGGGGTATGGCTACACCTTC. The chain carries TRBV25-1 and TRBJ1-2; TRBD1 agrees at 10 bases. Per the germline V gene, CDR1 is MGHDK and CDR2 is SYGVNS. Losses at the gene ends were 2 bases for V and 5 bases for J; bases not matched to a gene: 5. The CDR3 consists of 15 residues.

V gene TRBV27 combines with J gene TRBJ2-1, with D perhaps matching TRBD2 (7 bases). Germline CDR1 is MNHEY and CDR2 is SMNVEV (reference sequence). The CDR3 sequence is 14 residues long. With 6 bases removed from V and 4 bases from J, the gap between germline ends came to 13 bases. DNA of the CDR3: TGTGCCAGCAGGGGAGGGGGGCCTTACAATGAGCAGTTCTTC. It yields the protein CASRGGGPYNEQFF.

This clonotype was counted a single time. The chain is built from TRBV12-3 or TRBV12-4 and TRBJ2-7, with D hard to call. Trimming removed 5 bases at V and 7 bases at J, with 12 bases between. The CDR3 has 12 amino acids. CDR3 coding DNA: TGTGCCAGCAGTACCGTCCTGGGGGAGCAGTACTTC. Its translation is CASSTVLGEQYF.

This chain uses TRBV14 with TRBJ2-7; a weak D match, TRBD2 (6 bases). Germline CDR1 and CDR2: SGHDN and FVKESK. The CDR3 extends over 16 amino acids. V lost 4 bases, J lost 2 bases, and 18 bases lay in between. In DNA form, the CDR3 reads TGTGCCAGCAGCCGAATCGCCGGAGGGCCAACCTACGAGCAGTACTTC. Translation: CASSRIAGGPTYEQYF. Looking up the rest from reference TRBV14 and TRBJ2-7 gives the full variable domain: EAGVTQFPSHSVIEKGQTVTLRCDPISGHDNLYWYRRVMGKEIKFLLHFVKESKQDESGMPNNRFLAERTGGTYSTLKVQPAELEDSGVYFCASSRIAGGPTYEQYFGPGTRLTVT.

This chain links TRBV5-4 with TRBJ2-5, with 7 bases aligning to TRBD1. The germline V gene encodes CDR1 SGHNT and CDR2 YYREEE (reference sequence). The CDR3 runs 12 residues. The V segment lost 0 bases and the J segment 8 bases; nucleotides outside the gene matches: 1. The CDR3 bases are TGTGCCAGCAGCTTGGTAGGGGGCACCCAGTACTTC. It codes for CASSLVGGTQYF.

The chain combines TRBV27 with TRBJ2-7, with D perhaps assigned TRBD1 or TRBD2 (5 bases each). Germline CDR1 and CDR2: MNHEY and SMNVEV (reference sequence). The CDR3 covers 15 residues. Between the trimmed V and J ends, which lost 6 bases and 4 bases, there was a span of 19 bases. CDR3 protein: CASRVGTAKGYEQYF. CDR3 DNA: TGTGCCAGCAGGGTCGGGACGGCCAAGGGGTACGAGCAGTACTTC.

The CDR3 nucleotides read TGCGCCAGCAGCTTAAGCTTACAAGGCTACAATGAGCAGTTCTTC. It specifies CASSLSLQGYNEQFF. The chain links TRBV5-1 to TRBJ2-1; D gene unclear. The CDR3 is 15 residues long. The V gene lost 2 bases and the J gene lost 3 bases, with 12 bases spanning the gap. The germline V gene has CDR1 SGHRS and CDR2 YFSETQ. The full variable domain, completed using reference TRBV5-1 and TRBJ2-1, is KAGVTQTPRYLIKTRGQQVTLSCSPISGHRSVSWYQQTPGQGLQFLFEYFSETQRNKGNFPGRFSGRQFSNSRSEMNVSTLELGDSALYLCASSLSLQGYNEQFFGPGTRLTVL.

V is TRBV7-2 and J is TRBJ2-1; D might be TRBD1 or TRBD2, each matching 5 bases. This CDR3 contains 12 residues. CDR1 is SGHTA, CDR2 FQGNSA, per germline. Trimming stripped 5 bases from V and 13 bases from J, with 15 bases between. The CDR3 is CASSLGPNQQFF. The CDR3 DNA is TGTGCCAGCAGCCTGGGACCGAACCAACAGTTCTTC. The entire variable domain, with the rest obtained from reference TRBV7-2 and TRBJ2-1, is as follows: GAGVSQSPSNKVTEKGKDVELRCDPISGHTALYWYRQSLGQGLEFLIYFQGNSAPDKSGLPSDRFSAERTGGSVSTLTIQRTQQEDSAVYLCASSLGPNQQFFGPGTRLTVL.

The chain combines TRBV29-1 with TRBJ1-1, with TRBD1 as a possible D gene (6 bases). In germline, CDR1 is SQVTM, CDR2 ANQGSEA. V lost 5 bases, J lost 5 bases, and 15 bases lay in between. This CDR3 has 13 amino acids. CDR3 coding DNA: TGCAGCGTTACTTGGGGGGGCCGGACTGAAGCTTTCTTT. It yields the protein CSVTWGGRTEAFF.

The chain links TRBV15 to TRBJ2-6; D is tentatively TRBD1 or TRBD2 (6 bases each). The V gene's germline CDR1 is LNHNV and CDR2 YYDKDF (reference sequence). V lost 5 bases and J lost 0, with 17 bases in between. The CDR3 spans 18 residues. The CDR3 protein is CATSAAGHRFSGANVLTF. CDR3 nucleotides: TGTGCCACCAGCGCCGCGGGACACCGTTTCTCTGGGGCCAACGTCCTGACTTTC.

The chain joins TRBV18 to TRBJ2-3; D gene unclear. This CDR3 is 14 amino acids long. Germline values: CDR1 KGHSH, CDR2 LQKENI. Trimming left V 0 bases short and J 3 bases short, with 7 bases between. CDR3 sequence reads: CASSPPIRTDTQYF. In nucleotides, the CDR3 is TGTGCCAGCTCACCACCCATTAGGACAGATACGCAGTATTTT.

The rearrangement links TRBV7-8 to TRBJ2-7; 12 positions match TRBD1. Germline CDR1 is SGHVS and CDR2 is FQNEAQ. V lost 5 bases, J lost 6 bases, and 5 bases stayed unmatched. The CDR3 sequence is 14 residues long. CDR3 loop: CASSRDRGLVEQYF. DNA for the CDR3: TGTGCCAGCAGCCGGGACAGGGGGCTTGTCGAGCAGTACTTC.

This chain connects TRBV6-2 or TRBV6-3 to TRBJ2-3; no clear D. The germline V and J ends were trimmed by 7 bases and 5 bases, with 7 bases remaining between them. The CDR3 runs 11 residues. Germline lookup yields CDR1 MNHEY and CDR2 SVGEGT. This CDR3 is CASTNGDTQYF. The CDR3 DNA sequence: TGTGCCAGCACCAATGGAGATACGCAGTATTTT.

The CDR3 DNA sequence: TGTGCCAGCAGCCAACAGACCGCCTATGGCTACACCTTC. This translates into CASSQQTAYGYTF. This rearrangement joins TRBV3-1 to TRBJ1-2; D remains ambiguous. Germline V gene sequence: CDR1 LGHDT, CDR2 YNNKEL (reference sequence). This CDR3 has 13 residues. V lost 2 bases and J lost 4, with 8 bases in between.

CDR3 DNA sequence: TGTGCCAGCAGGGGTGGGAAGACTGAAGCTTTCTTT. Its translation: CASRGGKTEAFF. The chain joins TRBV2 to TRBJ1-1; D is ambiguous. Trimming removed 6 bases at V and 5 bases at J, with 10 bases between. Germline V gene data show CDR1 as SNHLY and CDR2 as FYNNEI. The CDR3 loop spans 12 amino acids.

The gene calls are TRBV14 and TRBJ2-3; D unresolved. V was clipped by 0 bases and J by 2 bases, with 12 bases between them. The length of the CDR3 is 16 residues. Germline CDR1 and CDR2: SGHDN and FVKESK. CDR3 bases: TGTGCCAGCAGCCAAGATCTTGGGCTGTTCACAGATACGCAGTATTTT. This codes for CASSQDLGLFTDTQYF.

The rearrangement links TRBV29-1 to TRBJ2-3, with 7 positions matching TRBD2. Trimming took 4 bases from V and 2 from J; bases not matched to a gene: 6. This CDR3 is 14 amino acids long. The germline CDR1 and CDR2 sequences are SQVTM and ANQGSEA. CDR3 protein: CSVAPGLHTDTQYF. As DNA, the CDR3 is TGCAGCGTTGCGCCGGGACTACACACAGATACGCAGTATTTT.

The chain is built from TRBV27 and TRBJ2-1; D not certain. The length of the CDR3 is 17 residues. CDR1 is MNHEY and CDR2 is SMNVEV in the germline V gene (reference sequence). Trimming pared 6 bases from V and 0 bases from J, leaving 18 bases between. CDR3 bases: TGTGCCAGCAGCTATCAGCACAACCTAATCTCCTACAATGAGCAGTTCTTC. Translation: CASSYQHNLISYNEQFF.

The genes are TRBV30 and TRBJ1-5; a possible D gene is TRBD1 (6 bases). This CDR3 has 14 amino acids. The V gene lost 2 bases and the J gene lost 4 bases, with 12 bases spanning the gap. CDR1 is GTSNPN, CDR2 SVGIG, per germline (reference sequence). CDR3 coding DNA: TGTGCCTGGAGTTCGGGGGCTAAGAATCAGCCCCAGCATTTT. Translated, it gives CAWSSGAKNQPQHF.

This rearrangement joins TRBV29-1 to TRBJ2-2, with D hard to call. This CDR3 is built from 13 residues. Trimming left V 7 bases short and J 7 bases short, with 16 bases between. Germline V gives CDR1 SQVTM, CDR2 ANQGSEA. The CDR3, as DNA: TGCAGCGCCGCCACCTCGTCCAGCGGGGAGCTGTTTTTT. Translation gives CSAATSSSGELFF.

V usage is TRBV6-5 and J usage is TRBJ1-2; D remains ambiguous. The germline V gene encodes CDR1 MNHEY and CDR2 SVGAGI. The CDR3 runs to 15 residues. Between the trimmed V and J ends, which lost 5 bases and 6 bases, there was a span of 19 bases. CDR3 sequence reads: CASSHLSGPIHGYTF. In nucleotides, the CDR3 is TGTGCCAGCAGTCACCTCTCGGGCCCAATCCATGGCTACACCTTC.

The CDR3 region has the DNA TGTGCCAGCAGCAGCGGGATTGGGGAGCTGTTTTTT. Translating it yields CASSSGIGELFF. The gene calls are TRBV3-1 and TRBJ2-2; 7 bases agree with TRBD2. The CDR3 contains 12 residues. V gave up 5 bases and J gave up 8 bases; unmatched junction bases: 2. Germline loops: CDR1 LGHDT, CDR2 YNNKEL (reference sequence).

The J gene is TRBJ2-7, the V gene TRBV30; a possible D gene is TRBD1 (6 bases). CDR1 and CDR2 from the germline V gene are GTSNPN and SVGIG (reference sequence). With 2 bases removed from V and 8 bases from J, the gap between germline ends came to 13 bases. This CDR3 has 12 amino acids. The DNA for the CDR3 is TGTGCCTGGAGTATATCAGGGGTGAAGCAGTACTTC. It is translated as CAWSISGVKQYF.

The V gene is TRBV6-6, the J gene TRBJ2-7; D ambiguous. The V gene's germline CDR1 is MNHNY and CDR2 SVGAGI (reference sequence). The CDR3 consists of 12 residues. Trimming took 1 base from V and 3 from J, leaving 4 bases between them. In DNA, the CDR3 is TGTGCCAGCAGTTACTTAGACTACGAGCAGTACTTC. It specifies CASSYLDYEQYF.

The V and J genes are TRBV6-2 or TRBV6-3 and TRBJ1-1; 7 bases map to TRBD1. The CDR3 loop spans 12 amino acids. V lost 6 bases to trimming and J lost 10 bases; unmatched junction nucleotides: 8. Looked up from germline, CDR1 is MNHEY and CDR2 is SVGEGT. DNA for the CDR3: TGTGCCAGCAGCGGACAGGTTGAGGGAGCTTTCTTT. Residues: CASSGQVEGAFF.

CDR3 residues: CASSVVGVGDTQYF. CDR3 DNA sequence: TGTGCCAGCAGCGTAGTAGGGGTTGGAGATACGCAGTATTTT. The chain joins TRBV9 to TRBJ2-3; possibly TRBD1 for D (5 bases). Germline assignment: CDR1 SGDLS and CDR2 YYNGEE. Trimming removed 0 bases at V and 5 bases at J, with 10 bases between. The CDR3 loop spans 14 amino acids.

This clonotype appeared a single time. The rearrangement links TRBV12-3 or TRBV12-4 to TRBJ1-2; D perhaps matches TRBD1 (6 bases). The length of the CDR3 is 13 residues. The V end lost 8 bases, the J end lost 8 bases, and 18 bases lay between the germline ends. The DNA for the CDR3 is TGTGCCAGCCTATACGGTACAGGGCAAGGCTACACCTTC. Protein sequence: CASLYGTGQGYTF.